This T cell receptor beta chain stems from a study of chemoradiotherapy in HPV16-positive cancers. Study outcomes and limitations: HPV-responsive T-cell expansion during chemoradiotherapy was linked to improved recurrence-free survival in HPV16-positive patients. Non-HPV-specific T cells did not expand in tumors during treatment, whereas candidate HPV-specific clones and E7-related motifs did. Functional assays defining HPV-specific T cells used only a couple of HPV16-positive patients.

Worth noting for this clone: Its specificity is unknown.

CDR3 length: 15 amino acids. Germline trimming cut 2 bases from V and 3 bases from J; bases unmatched to any gene: 9. From germline, CDR1 is GTSNPN and CDR2 SVGIG (reference sequence). TCRdb's copy holds only in-frame clones and misses some; the assay was immunoSEQ multiplex PCR. The sample records thousands of clones, 85% to 90% being singletons. The starting material was tumor tissue, obtained from a patient who underwent chemoradiotherapy. The receptor comes from a human donor with HPV-associated anogenital cancer. J is TRBJ1-2 and V is TRBV30; 7 bases are a match to TRBD1. This CDR3 reads CAWSLDRTLDYGYTF. As DNA, the CDR3 is TGTGCCTGGAGTCTGGACAGGACCCTCGACTATGGCTACACCTTC.